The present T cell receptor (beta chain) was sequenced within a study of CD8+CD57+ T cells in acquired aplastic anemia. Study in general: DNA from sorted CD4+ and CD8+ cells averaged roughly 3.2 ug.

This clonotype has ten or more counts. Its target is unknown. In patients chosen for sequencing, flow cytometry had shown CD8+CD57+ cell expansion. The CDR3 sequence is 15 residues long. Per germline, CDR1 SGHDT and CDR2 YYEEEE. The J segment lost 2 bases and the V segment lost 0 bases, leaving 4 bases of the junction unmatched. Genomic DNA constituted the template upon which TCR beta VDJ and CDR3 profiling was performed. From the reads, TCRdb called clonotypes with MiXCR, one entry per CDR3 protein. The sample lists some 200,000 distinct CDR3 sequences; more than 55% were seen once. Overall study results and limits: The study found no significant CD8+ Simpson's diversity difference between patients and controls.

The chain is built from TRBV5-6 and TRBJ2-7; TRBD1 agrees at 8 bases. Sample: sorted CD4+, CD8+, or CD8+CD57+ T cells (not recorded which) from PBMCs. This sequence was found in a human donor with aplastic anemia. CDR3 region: CASSLGQGLAYEQYF. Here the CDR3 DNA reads TGTGCCAGCAGCTTGGGACAGGGGTTGGCCTACGAGCAGTACTTC.